This TCR beta chain was sequenced for a study of blood T cell repertoires in COVID-19. Turning to the study itself: Acute and convalescent COVID-19 specimens originated in the United States, Italy and Spain. From T cells, B-cell-depleted T cells, or PBMCs came the material, which was cDNA or gDNA.

Repertoires were generated with immunoSEQ multiplex PCR, while TCRdb's copy carries only in-frame clones and drops some. The sample comprises around 170,000 clones, roughly 85% of which are singletons, and more than 7.5% rests with the top ten. This receptor was taken from a middle-aged man with active or convalescent COVID-19. What was sequenced was peripheral blood.

Here the CDR3 reads CASSLAGLAGGGEQFF. CDR3 nucleotides: TGTGCCAGCAGCTTAGCGGGACTAGCGGGAGGGGGTGAGCAGTTCTTC. The V and J genes are TRBV7-6 and TRBJ2-1; 16 positions agree with TRBD2. CDR1 is SGHVS, CDR2 FNYEAQ, per germline. J was trimmed by 9 bases and V by 0 bases; bases with no gene match: 2. This CDR3 is built from 16 residues.